One sample yielded the 23 T cell receptor beta chains listed below, sequenced in a study of blood T cell repertoires in COVID-19. Sequencing used immunoSEQ multiplex PCR; TCRdb keeps in-frame clones, though not all of them. The sample lists about 330,000 clones; more than 85% were seen once. Sequencing was performed on PBMCs or T cells enriched from blood (not recorded which). The receptors stem from a woman in her thirties who had recovered from COVID-19.

J is TRBJ1-1 and V is TRBV28, with TRBD1 identical over 7 bases. Germline-derived CDR1 and CDR2 are MDHEN and SYDVKM. The CDR3 totals 12 residues. J was trimmed by 11 bases and V by 1 base; bases with no gene match: 4. CDR3 sequence: CASSLLEGAAFF. CDR3 coding DNA: TGTGCCAGCAGTTTATTGGAGGGGGCCGCTTTCTTT.

V and J are TRBV7-2 and TRBJ2-5, with 12 bases lining up with TRBD2. CDR3 size: 15 residues. V trimming: 5 bases; J trimming: 5 bases; junction bases outside the gene matches: 6. The V gene's germline CDR1 is SGHTA and CDR2 FQGNSA. DNA of the CDR3: TGTGCCAGCAGCCCACTAGCGGGAGGCCGGGAGACCCAGTACTTC. Residues: CASSPLAGGRETQYF.

J is TRBJ2-1 and V is TRBV19; D perhaps matches TRBD1 (6 bases). V lost 3 bases and J lost 4, with 16 bases in between. CDR3 length: 16 residues. Looked up from germline, CDR1 is LNHDA and CDR2 is SQIVND (reference sequence). The CDR3 loop is CASSMAGYRAYNEQFF. The CDR3 bases are TGTGCCAGTAGTATGGCCGGGTACAGGGCTTACAATGAGCAGTTCTTC.

The table lists this clone with a count of one. This chain links TRBV5-4 with TRBJ1-2, with 11 bases matching TRBD1. This CDR3 spans 16 amino acids. With 4 bases clipped from V and 4 bases from J, the junction kept 9 bases outside the gene matches. Germline V lookup: CDR1 SGHNT, CDR2 YYREEE (reference sequence). The CDR3 DNA reads as TGTGCCAGCAGCCCAGGACAGGGGGCAACAATCTATGGCTACACCTTC. Amino acids: CASSPGQGATIYGYTF.

This chain joins TRBV21-1 and TRBJ2-7; TRBD1 was called by the table and not checked on the DNA. TRBV21-1 is annotated as a pseudogene. The CDR3 is made up of 18 amino acids. The CDR3 here is CASSIRLKGDTKIYEQYF. Written as DNA, the CDR3 is TGTGCCAGCAGCATCAGACTTAAAGGGGACACCAAGATCTACGAGCAGTACTTC.

The chain links TRBV6-1 to TRBJ1-5; unclear D gene. The CDR3 runs to 14 residues. The ends were cut back, 3 bases at V and 7 bases at J, with 13 bases in the middle. Germline V gives CDR1 MNHNS, CDR2 SASEGT. Written as DNA, the CDR3 is TGTGCCAGCAGTGAGAGCGGGTTAAGCCAGCCCCAGCATTTT. It yields the protein CASSESGLSQPQHF.

This chain joins TRBV5-1 and TRBJ2-2; D possibly corresponds to TRBD2 (6 bases). V shed 7 bases and J shed 0 bases, with 10 bases lying between them. The CDR3 has 14 residues. CDR1 is SGHRS and CDR2 is YFSETQ in the germline V gene. Here the CDR3 DNA reads TGCGCCAGCTGCCGGGAGACGAACACCGGGGAGCTGTTTTTT. This encodes CASCRETNTGELFF.

The V and J genes are TRBV5-8 and TRBJ1-1; 7 bases agree with TRBD1. The junction had 5 bases not matched to a gene; V was cut back by 4 bases and J by 8 bases. From germline, CDR1 is SGHTS and CDR2 YDEGEE. CDR3 size: 12 residues. CDR3 amino acids: CASSHDREEAFF. As DNA, the CDR3 is TGTGCCAGCAGCCATGACAGGGAAGAAGCTTTCTTT.

CDR3 coding DNA: TGTGCCAGCAGTCCCAGACAGAGCCAGATCACTGAAGCTTTCTTT. It is translated as CASSPRQSQITEAFF. V and J are TRBV28 and TRBJ1-1; weak D call: TRBD1 (5 bases). The CDR3 contains 15 residues. Germline lookup yields CDR1 MDHEN and CDR2 SYDVKM. Between the trimmed V and J ends, which lost 5 bases and 4 bases, there was a span of 17 bases.

V and J are TRBV28 and TRBJ1-3, with TRBD1 matching over 7 bases. From germline, CDR1 is MDHEN and CDR2 SYDVKM. V dropped 6 bases and J dropped 7; count of bases not matched to a gene: 15. CDR3 length: 16 amino acids. The CDR3 protein is CASSLPDRVGSNTIYF. The CDR3 bases are TGTGCCAGCAGCCTCCCCGACAGGGTCGGTTCGAACACCATATATTTT. The full variable domain, its missing parts supplied by reference TRBV28 and TRBJ1-3, is DVKVTQSSRYLVKRTGEKVFLECVQDMDHENMFWYRQDPGLGLRLIYFSYDVKMKEKGDIPEGYSVSREKKERFSLILESASTNQTSMYLCASSLPDRVGSNTIYFGEGSWLTVV.

The chain is built from TRBV10-3 and TRBJ2-1; D possibly corresponds to TRBD1 (6 bases). With 6 bases removed from V and 0 bases from J, the gap between germline ends came to 18 bases. In germline, CDR1 is ENHRY, CDR2 SYGVKD. The CDR3 has 17 residues. This CDR3 is CAIRDGTKGGSYNEQFF. The CDR3 nucleotides read TGTGCCATCAGAGACGGGACCAAAGGGGGCTCCTACAATGAGCAGTTCTTC.

The gene calls are TRBV5-4 and TRBJ2-2; 7 bases are shared with TRBD1. The germline gives CDR1 SGHNT, CDR2 YYREEE (reference sequence). The CDR3 loop spans 15 amino acids. V lost 3 bases and J lost 4; bases outside the gene matches: 6. The CDR3 is CASSSKQGSTGELFF. In nucleotides, the CDR3 is TGTGCCAGCAGCTCCAAACAGGGGTCCACCGGGGAGCTGTTTTTT.

This clone has only one observation. At one of its ends the junction is not consistent with the germline gene, which may arise from a read error. The V gene is TRBV6-2 or TRBV6-3, the J gene TRBJ1-5; the D gene is possibly TRBD1 (6 bases). CDR1 is MNHEY and CDR2 is SVGEGT in the germline V gene. This CDR3 region has 15 residues. DNA for the CDR3: TGTGCCAGCAGTTCCTACAGGGATAGCAATCGGCCCCAGCATTTT. This gives the protein CASSSYRDSNRPQHF.

The chain employs TRBV28 and TRBJ1-2, with unresolved D. Trimming shortened V by 5 bases and J by 4 bases, and 17 bases separated the two germline ends. This CDR3 has 15 amino acids. Germline-derived CDR1 and CDR2 are MDHEN and SYDVKM. The CDR3 nucleotides read TGTGCCAGCAGTCCTCAGGAGAGGAGGAGCTATGGCTACACCTTC. This translates into CASSPQERRSYGYTF.

J is TRBJ1-2 and V is TRBV9; D is perhaps TRBD1 (6 bases). This CDR3 has 13 residues. The germline CDR1 and CDR2 sequences are SGDLS and YYNGEE. Deletions cut 3 bases from V and 4 bases from J, with 10 bases between. CDR3 DNA: TGTGCCAGCAGCGCCGAAGGGGGCTATGGCTACACCTTC. Translating gives CASSAEGGYGYTF.

The rearrangement uses TRBV7-9 and TRBJ2-3; TRBD2 matches at 8 bases. The length of the CDR3 is 16 residues. Germline assignment: CDR1 SEHNR and CDR2 FQNEAQ (reference sequence). Germline trimming cut 2 bases from V and 3 bases from J; bases unmatched to any gene: 7. The chain's CDR3 is CASSLRSGSSTDTQYF. The CDR3 DNA reads TGTGCCAGCAGCTTAAGAAGCGGGAGTTCGACAGATACGCAGTATTTT.

The chain combines TRBV7-9 with TRBJ2-7; 7 bases are shared with TRBD2. The CDR3 runs to 15 residues. The V gene's germline CDR1 is SEHNR and CDR2 FQNEAQ (reference sequence). V lost 5 bases, J lost 4 bases, and 11 bases stayed unmatched. CDR3 sequence reads: CASSPVGGELYEQYF. In nucleotides, the CDR3 is TGTGCCAGCAGCCCCGTGGGGGGGGAGCTTTACGAGCAGTACTTC.

The chain has TRBV6-4 and TRBJ1-1, with D perhaps matching TRBD1 (5 bases). Germline loops: CDR1 MRHNA, CDR2 SNTAGT. V was trimmed by 5 bases and J by 2 bases, leaving 15 bases between them. The CDR3 runs 15 residues. The CDR3 DNA reads TGTGCCAGCAGTAGTGGGGCAGGGCTTAACACTGAAGCTTTCTTT. Translation: CASSSGAGLNTEAFF.

The chain is built from TRBV19 and TRBJ2-1; TRBD2 agrees at 7 bases. The CDR3 contains 13 residues. V was clipped by 4 bases and J by 5 bases; unmatched bases: 2. Per the germline V gene, CDR1 is LNHDA and CDR2 is SQIVND (reference sequence). CDR3: CASSRDYNNEQFF. The CDR3 DNA reads TGTGCCAGTAGTAGGGACTATAACAATGAGCAGTTCTTC.

The rearrangement links TRBV7-9 to TRBJ1-2, with TRBD1 as a possible D gene (6 bases). Per germline, CDR1 SEHNR and CDR2 FQNEAQ (reference sequence). The CDR3 sequence is 14 residues long. V lost 2 bases, J lost 8 bases, and 15 bases lay in between. The CDR3 spells CASSLRATGGGYTF. In DNA form, the CDR3 reads TGTGCCAGCAGCTTACGCGCGACAGGCGGGGGCTACACCTTC.

The chain uses TRBV24-1 and TRBJ2-1, with TRBD1 identical over 9 bases. This CDR3 spans 15 amino acids. The J segment lost 3 bases and the V segment lost 6 bases, leaving 5 bases of the junction unmatched. Germline V CDR1 and CDR2: KGHDR, SFDVKD. The CDR3 here is CATSWTGDFYNEQFF. CDR3 bases: TGTGCCACCAGTTGGACAGGGGATTTCTACAATGAGCAGTTCTTC.

V gene TRBV9 combines with J gene TRBJ2-2, with D possibly TRBD1 on 5 matching bases. Per germline, CDR1 SGDLS and CDR2 YYNGEE. V was pared by 0 bases and J by 1 base, with 7 bases between. The CDR3 runs to 15 residues. In nucleotides, the CDR3 is TGTGCCAGCAGCGTAGACCAGGGGAACACCGGGGAGCTGTTTTTT. It specifies CASSVDQGNTGELFF.

V usage is TRBV5-4 and J usage is TRBJ2-7; D uncertain. V was clipped by 0 bases and J by 6 bases, with 4 bases between them. This CDR3 has 11 residues. Germline values: CDR1 SGHNT, CDR2 YYREEE (reference sequence). This chain's CDR3 is CASSLESEQYF. CDR3 nucleotide sequence: TGTGCCAGCAGCTTGGAGAGCGAGCAGTACTTC. The full variable domain, completed using reference TRBV5-4 and TRBJ2-7, is ETGVTQSPTHLIKTRGQQVTLRCSSQSGHNTVSWYQQALGQGPQFIFQYYREEENGRGNFPPRFSGLQFPNYSSELNVNALELDDSALYLCASSLESEQYFGPGTRLTVT.